This T cell receptor (beta chain) was recorded in a study of T cell changes during pregnancy in multiple sclerosis (dated by TCRdb to about 2019). Notes on the research overall: The study looked at changes in the T cell repertoire across pregnancy in women with multiple sclerosis.

Notes on this clone: Its specific antigen is unknown. No per-base quality is available; no much larger clone lies one base away.

The library was made by the immunoSEQ multiplex PCR assay. TCRdb took this table from immuneACCESS and kept in-frame rearrangements with V and J called. Such tables lack part of the clones; where checked against another copy, unresolved V genes explain under half of the gap, and the rest is unexplained. The sample table lists 85,000 to 130,000 clones, 91% of them with a count of one. The top ten constitute around 1.6% of the sample. CDR1 and CDR2, per the germline V gene, are SGHTA and FQGTGA. From the cysteine through the phenylalanine, the CDR3 covers 16 amino acids. The CDR3 DNA has 48 bases and is translated from base 1. V is pruned by 5 bases and J by 3 bases, leaving 6 bases of the junction without a gene match.

The receptor chain draws on TRBV7-3 and TRBJ2-2; TRBD2 matches 10 bases in the middle. The input for sequencing was peripheral blood, taken before pregnancy. This receptor was identified in a female donor with multiple sclerosis, enrolled in a pregnancy study. In nucleotide form, the sequence is TGTGCCAGCAGCAACGGGACTAGCGCCCACACCGGGGAGCTGTTTTTT. Its amino acids are CASSNGTSAHTGELFF.